This TCR beta chain originates from a study of CD8 T cells in Susac syndrome. Concerning this clonotype: The antigen is unknown.

Sequencing targeted TCR beta in T cells from blood (CD8+ and CD4+). The individuals used as controls were healthy donors who had been matched for both age and sex. The authors reverse transcribed about 0.5 to 1 ug RNA with random hexamers. An immunoSEQ multiplex PCR generated amplified TCR beta CDR3 products spanning 54 Vbeta and 13 Jbeta. TCRdb itself ran the immunoSEQ multiplex PCR reads through MiXCR, one entry per CDR3 protein. The data show 120,000 to 150,000 distinct CDR3 sequences, about 93% seen once. Overall study findings and caveats: The study's TCR sequencing and HLA analysis drew on a certain number of individuals. That number was acknowledged as relatively small.

CDR3 length: 15 residues. Germline CDR1 is SEHNR and CDR2 is FQNEAQ (reference sequence). Unmatched junction bases numbered 12, after V lost 6 bases and J lost 5 bases. The sequencing input was CD8+ T cells from PBMCs. The source of this sequence is a human donor in good health. V and J are TRBV7-9 and TRBJ1-2; 7 bases line up with TRBD1. CDR3: CASSPVLGQEYGYTF. CDR3 nucleotide sequence: TGTGCCAGCAGTCCTGTATTAGGACAGGAATATGGCTACACCTTC.